The sequence of this T cell receptor (beta chain) was determined in a study of cytomegalovirus exposure and HLA in healthy donors. General study points: A later analysis showed that HLA-associated TCR beta chains had undergone more clonal expansion than equally common others.

This PCR relied on a set of 60 Vbeta primers and 13 Jbeta primers. Sequencing used immunoSEQ multiplex PCR; TCRdb keeps in-frame clones, though not all of them. This sample has about 120,000 clones, with 75% found just once. The length of the CDR3 is 15 residues. Germline V gives CDR1 MNHEY, CDR2 SVGAGI. With 6 bases clipped from V and 3 bases from J, the junction kept 11 bases outside the gene matches. A word on this clone: Antigen: not known.

The sample taken for sequencing was PBMCs. The rearrangement uses TRBV6-5 and TRBJ2-7, with 7 bases aligning to TRBD2. This receptor was obtained from a woman in her thirties or forties in good health and CMV-seropositive. In DNA, the CDR3 is TGTGCCAGCAGATTAGACGCTCGGGGGGTCTACGAGCAGTACTTC. This sequence encodes CASRLDARGVYEQYF.